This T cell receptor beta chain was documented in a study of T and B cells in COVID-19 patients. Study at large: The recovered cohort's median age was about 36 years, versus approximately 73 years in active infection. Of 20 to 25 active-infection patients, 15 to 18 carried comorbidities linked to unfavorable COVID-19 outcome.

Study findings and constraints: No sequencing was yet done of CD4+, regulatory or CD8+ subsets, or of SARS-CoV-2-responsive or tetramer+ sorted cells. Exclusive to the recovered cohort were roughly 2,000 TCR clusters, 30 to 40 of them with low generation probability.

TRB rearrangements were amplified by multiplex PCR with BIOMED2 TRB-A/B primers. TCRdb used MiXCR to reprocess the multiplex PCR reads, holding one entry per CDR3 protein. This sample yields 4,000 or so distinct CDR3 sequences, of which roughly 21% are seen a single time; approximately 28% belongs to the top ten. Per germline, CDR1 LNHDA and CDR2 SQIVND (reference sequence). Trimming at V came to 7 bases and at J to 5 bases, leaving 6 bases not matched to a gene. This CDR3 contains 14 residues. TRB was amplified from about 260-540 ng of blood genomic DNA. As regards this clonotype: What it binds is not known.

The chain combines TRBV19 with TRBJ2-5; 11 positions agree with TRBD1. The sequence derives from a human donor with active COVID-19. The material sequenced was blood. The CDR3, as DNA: TGTGCCAGTATAGGGGACAGGGGGTGGGAGACCCAGTACTTC. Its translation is CASIGDRGWETQYF.